Shown below are 15 T cell receptor beta chains from a single sample sequenced in a study of beta chain features in type 1 diabetes. The isolated RNA, all of it, was reverse transcribed, so expressed TCRB transcripts were what got sequenced. Clones were read by immunoSEQ multiplex PCR, and TCRdb kept only the in-frame ones, dropping some. The table lists hundreds of thousands of clones, approximately 15% of them singletons. Input material: central memory CD4+ T cells from blood. The receptors shown here come from a man aged 30 to 39 in good health.

A few counts support this clone. The chain is built from TRBV6-1 and TRBJ2-1; possible D gene TRBD2, 6 bases. CDR3 length equals 15 residues. The germline CDR1 and CDR2 sequences are MNHNS and SASEGT. The V end lost 2 bases, the J end lost 3 bases, and 11 bases lay between the germline ends. CDR3 nucleotides: TGTGCCAGCAGTGAACCGGGACTCATCTACAATGAGCAGTTCTTC. It yields the protein CASSEPGLIYNEQFF.

This clone occurred a few times. This chain's CDR3 is CASSLWQGGGYTF. The CDR3, as DNA: TGTGCCAGCAGTTTATGGCAGGGAGGCGGCTACACCTTC. The chain links TRBV27 to TRBJ1-2; the D gene is possibly TRBD1 (5 bases). CDR3 length: 13 amino acids. V lost 1 base and J lost 8, with 11 bases in between. Germline CDR1 and CDR2: MNHEY and SMNVEV (reference sequence).

In this sample, this clone turned up a few times. The gene calls are TRBV7-2 and TRBJ2-7, with D unresolved. Germline V gives CDR1 SGHTA, CDR2 FQGNSA. The V end was cut by 1 base, the J end by 1 base, with 11 bases between. This CDR3 spans 15 amino acids. In nucleotides, the CDR3 is TGTGCCAGCAGCTTAGTACAGTCCCGATCCTACGAGCAGTACGTC. It yields the protein CASSLVQSRSYEQYV.

The rearrangement uses TRBV19 and TRBJ1-1, with a weak D call TRBD1 (5 bases). V lost 4 bases and J lost 4, with 10 bases in between. CDR1 is LNHDA, CDR2 SQIVND, per germline (reference sequence). CDR3 length: 13 residues. CDR3 sequence (DNA): TGTGCCAGTAGTACCATGGGGGGCACTGAAGCTTTCTTT. It yields the protein CASSTMGGTEAFF.

This clone was found a few times. The chain joins TRBV7-7 to TRBJ2-7; no firm D call. The CDR3 is 16 residues long. The germline gives CDR1 SSHAT, CDR2 FNYEAQ (reference sequence). The CDR3: CASSLFRAAFITEQYV. The CDR3 DNA reads TGTGCTAGCAGCTTATTTCGGGCTGCATTCATTACGGAGCAGTACGTC.

This clone turned up a few times. The V and J genes are TRBV7-9 and TRBJ1-2; D is perhaps TRBD1 (6 bases). Germline CDR1 reads SEHNR; CDR2 reads FQNEAQ (reference sequence). The germline V and J ends were trimmed by 0 bases and 4 bases, with 15 bases remaining between them. This CDR3 is 16 amino acids long. The CDR3 region is CASSLAPQGSLYGYTF. The CDR3 nucleotides read TGTGCCAGCAGCTTAGCCCCACAGGGTTCTCTCTATGGCTACACCTTC.

This clone has more than one count but fewer than ten. The chain links TRBV6-5 to TRBJ2-3; D not resolved. The length of the CDR3 is 13 residues. Trimming shortened V by 6 bases and J by 0 bases, and 7 bases separated the two germline ends. Germline-derived CDR1 and CDR2 are MNHEY and SVGAGI. DNA of the CDR3: TGTGCCAGCAGGGACGGGAGCACAGATACGCAGTATTTT. Amino acid sequence: CASRDGSTDTQYF.

This clone was observed a handful of times. The chain employs TRBV4-3 and TRBJ1-4; TRBD1 is a possible D gene (6 bases). The V and J ends lost 0 bases and 5 bases respectively, with 10 bases between them. The V gene's germline CDR1 is LGHNA and CDR2 YSLEER. The CDR3 is 15 residues long. The CDR3 region has the DNA TGCGCCAGCAGCCAAGACGACAGGCACAATGAAAAACTGTTTTTT. Translated, it gives CASSQDDRHNEKLFF.

This clone was detected a few times. Germline and junction disagree at one end, which may indicate a read error. The same CDR3 also results from other DNA sequences found in this sample. V usage is TRBV30 and J usage is TRBJ1-1; maybe TRBD1 (5 bases). Germline CDR1 reads GTSNPN; CDR2 reads SVGIG (reference sequence). This CDR3 is built from 12 residues. CDR3 sequence: CAWSATRVGAFF. The CDR3 DNA is TGTGCGTGGAGTGCGACCAGGGTAGGAGCTTTCTTT.

The rearrangement links TRBV5-1 to TRBJ1-2; 7 bases align to TRBD1. CDR3 length: 14 residues. V shed 4 bases, J shed 8 bases, and the junction held 11 bases outside the gene matches. Germline CDR1 is SGHRS and CDR2 is YFSETQ. CDR3 protein: CASSARGSGSGYTF. The CDR3, as DNA: TGCGCCAGCAGCGCCAGGGGGTCAGGTTCGGGCTACACCTTC.

The rearrangement joins TRBV10-3 to TRBJ1-6, with D hard to call. Looked up from germline, CDR1 is ENHRY and CDR2 is SYGVKD. Trimming took 1 base from V and 11 from J, leaving 12 bases between them. The CDR3 is 14 residues long. The CDR3 region has the DNA TGTGCCATCAGTGAGTTGGGGTCTTCCACACCCCTCCACTTT. It codes for CAISELGSSTPLHF.

Concerning this clone itself: Other DNA sequences in this specimen translate into the identical CDR3. The chain employs TRBV5-1 and TRBJ2-1; 8 nucleotides align to TRBD2. This CDR3 has 16 amino acids. The germline V gene encodes CDR1 SGHRS and CDR2 YFSETQ. V gave up 4 bases and J gave up 0 bases; unmatched junction bases: 6. The CDR3 here is CASSGGSGSSYNEQFF. CDR3 nucleotide sequence: TGCGCCAGCAGCGGGGGGAGCGGGAGCTCCTACAATGAGCAGTTCTTC.

This clone came up a few times. The chain has TRBV4-3 and TRBJ1-1; possible D gene TRBD1, 5 bases. Germline V gene sequence: CDR1 LGHNA, CDR2 YSLEER. The CDR3 spans 15 residues. The V end was cut by 0 bases, the J end by 3 bases, with 11 bases between. As DNA, the CDR3 is TGCGCCAGCAGCCAAGATCCAGGGAGAGACACTGAAGCTTTCTTT. Residues: CASSQDPGRDTEAFF.

This clone was found a few times. The gene calls are TRBV6-1 and TRBJ2-2, with a possible D match to TRBD1 (5 bases). Germline assignment: CDR1 MNHNS and CDR2 SASEGT. The germline V and J ends were trimmed by 7 bases and 6 bases, with 6 bases remaining between them. CDR3 length: 11 amino acids. The CDR3 sequence: CASKGAGELFF. DNA for the CDR3: TGTGCCAGCAAAGGGGCCGGGGAGCTGTTTTTT.

This clone appeared many times. J is TRBJ1-3 and V is TRBV6-5, with D tentatively TRBD1 (5 bases). CDR1 is MNHEY and CDR2 is SVGAGI in the germline V gene. Deletions cut 2 bases from V and 8 bases from J, with 16 bases between. This CDR3 has 15 residues. The CDR3 bases are TGTGCCAGCAGTTACACGATAGGGACGGCTGACACCATATATTTT. Translation gives CASSYTIGTADTIYF.